The rows below give T cell receptor beta chains drawn from one sample of a study of response to subunit inactivated influenza vaccine. TCRdb recomputed calls from the RT-PCR reads with MiXCR, one row per CDR3 protein. This sample has under 750,000 distinct CDR3 sequences; approximately 12% occur once, and the top ten carry approximately 10%. Sequencing used PBMCs from blood, obtained on the day of vaccination. The receptor source for this set is a man aged 50-59 years who received an inactivated influenza vaccine. The conserved cysteine and the conserved F or W are not part of the CDR3 here.

j_call v_call cdr3_length cdr3_aa
TRBJ2-5 TRBV10-1 11 ASSESLVETQY
TRBJ1-1 TRBV7-9 11 ASSLGFTAEAF
TRBJ2-7 TRBV6-1 12 ASSNPGQGFEQY
TRBJ2-7 TRBV27 12 ASSLQGRSYEQY
TRBJ2-1 TRBV29-1 13 SVGGIQRRYNEQF
TRBJ2-1 TRBV20-1 15 SAIGKRERSSYNEQF
TRBJ1-1 TRBV2 12 ASRAGTGLYEAF
TRBJ1-1 TRBV3-1 11 ASSWDRGTEAF
TRBJ2-1 TRBV11-3 15 ASSLVSSLNSYNEQF
TRBJ2-6 TRBV20-1 12 SAKRQAGANVLT
TRBJ1-4 TRBV20-1 12 SARGAQGVEKLF
TRBJ1-6 TRBV12-3/TRBV12-4 13 ASRPMTGGNSPLH
TRBJ2-5 TRBV9 13 ASSVGHSVGETQY
TRBJ2-5 TRBV2 12 ASGRLAGEETQY
TRBJ2-7 TRBV27 14 ASSARREPGPYEQY
TRBJ2-3 TRBV5-1 14 ASSLSSLAGTDTQY
TRBJ1-5 TRBV15 15 ATSRDRLGGLKQPQH
TRBJ2-3 TRBV7-9 15 ASSKSGQGGFTDTQY
TRBJ1-5 TRBV6-1 13 ASSSLGQGHQPQH
TRBJ2-5 TRBV6-4 15 ASSDKGGLADQETQY
TRBJ2-3 TRBV19 11 ACSIAGSDTQY
TRBJ1-4 TRBV7-2 12 ASSLKIRDEKLF
TRBJ1-5 TRBV21-1 16 ASSKSKLRFWSNQPQH
TRBJ2-7 TRBV20-1 12 SATAVRWAYEQY
TRBJ2-4 TRBV6-5 9 ASSGGNIQY
TRBJ2-7 TRBV4-2 16 ASSQAGLAVVGSYEQY
TRBJ2-1 TRBV7-8 14 ASSLVRESSYNEQF
TRBJ2-1 TRBV4-3 11 ASSQGGGGEQF
TRBJ2-1 TRBV29-1 12 SVAGTGPYNEQF
TRBJ2-7 TRBV27 14 ASSLRVGQGAYEQY
TRBJ1-6 TRBV6-1 9 ASRVTESLH
TRBJ2-5 TRBV3-1 14 ASSSASGTSGETQY
TRBJ1-2 TRBV5-1 12 ASSLSGQGYGYT
TRBJ2-5 TRBV15 11 ATSRDKKTPSA
TRBJ1-5 TRBV20-1 12 SARQAAVNQPQH
TRBJ2-7 TRBV7-9 10 ASALYPYEQY
TRBJ2-1 TRBV6-6 11 ASSYDRHNEQF
TRBJ2-1 TRBV29-1 12 SVRPGQGGGEQF
TRBJ2-4 TRBV7-2 13 ASSTQHLAKNIQY
TRBJ2-7 TRBV4-3 13 ASSQDPGVGYEQY
TRBJ2-2 TRBV11-1 13 ASSTGNPNTGELF